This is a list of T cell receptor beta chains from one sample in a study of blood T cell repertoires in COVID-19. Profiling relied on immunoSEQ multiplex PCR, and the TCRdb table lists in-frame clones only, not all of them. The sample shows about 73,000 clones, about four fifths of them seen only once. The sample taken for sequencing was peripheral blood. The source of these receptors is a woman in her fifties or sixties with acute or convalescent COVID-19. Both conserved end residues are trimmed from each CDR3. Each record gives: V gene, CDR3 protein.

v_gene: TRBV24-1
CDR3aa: ATSEVRTGGKVAEAF

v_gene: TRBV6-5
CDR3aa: ASGLGGGITEAF

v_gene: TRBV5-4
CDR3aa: ASSLRQGSDEQY

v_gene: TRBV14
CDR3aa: ASSLMGQGLRGYT

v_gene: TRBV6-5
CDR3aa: ASSYGLSGNTIY

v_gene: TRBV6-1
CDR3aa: ASSELEPRTQY

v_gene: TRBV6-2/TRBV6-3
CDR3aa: ASSYAVGQGTGDSQPQH

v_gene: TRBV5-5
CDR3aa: ASSLASGRAYNEQF

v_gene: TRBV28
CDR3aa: ASTLGQGAGNTIY

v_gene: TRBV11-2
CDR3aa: ASSLGTLREEQY

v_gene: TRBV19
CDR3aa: ASSIFFRGRGRAYGYT

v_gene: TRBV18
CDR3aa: ASSPPQGRGGTEAF

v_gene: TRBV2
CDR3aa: ASSQLQGLGEQY

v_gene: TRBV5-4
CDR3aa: ASSLASGTHNEQF

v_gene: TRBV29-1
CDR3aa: SVEDRLGRTQY

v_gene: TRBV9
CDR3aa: ASSLLGLAEPGELF

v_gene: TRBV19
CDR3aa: ASTYFRGSDSGNTIY

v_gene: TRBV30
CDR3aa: AWSVKASDFLGTQY

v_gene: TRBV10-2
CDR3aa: ASSPTGTGSSYNSPLH

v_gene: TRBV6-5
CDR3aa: ASSYATENTEAF

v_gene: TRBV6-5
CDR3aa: ATSIFGEGAF

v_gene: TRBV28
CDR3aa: ASSPPSGGHSDTQY

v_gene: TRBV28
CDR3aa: ASSSMRGGNSPLH

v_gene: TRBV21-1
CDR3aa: ASSSPGPGQGVSTVPYEQY

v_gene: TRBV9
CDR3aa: ASSGGPGLSQRYEQY

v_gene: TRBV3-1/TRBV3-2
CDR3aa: ASSLGTGSGYT

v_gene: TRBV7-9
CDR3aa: ASSLDQGASTDTQY

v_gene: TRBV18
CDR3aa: ASSPSDIQY

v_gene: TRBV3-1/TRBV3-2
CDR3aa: ASSPRDRTHHGYT

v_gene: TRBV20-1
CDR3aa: SARGAAEAF

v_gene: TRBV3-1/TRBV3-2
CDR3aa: ASSQDGGGMNTEAF

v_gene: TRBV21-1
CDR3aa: ASTSHLTGPTRGAYEQY

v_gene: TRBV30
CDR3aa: AWSPQGSSYEQY

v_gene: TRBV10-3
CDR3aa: AIRSGTGGPEAF

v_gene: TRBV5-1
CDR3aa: ASSIYLGTAIYNEQF

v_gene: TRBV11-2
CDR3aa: ASSLYTADNTEAF

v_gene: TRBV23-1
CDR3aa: ASSLQRGGTPTKETQY

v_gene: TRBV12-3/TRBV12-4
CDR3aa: ASSQSRGTEAF

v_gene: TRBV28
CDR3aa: ASSFPGRTEAF

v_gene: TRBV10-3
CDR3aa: AISDGTGVGYT

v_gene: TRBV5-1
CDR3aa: ASSLLTPDYGYT

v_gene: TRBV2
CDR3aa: ASSPLAGGSNEQF

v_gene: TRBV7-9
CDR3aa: ASQPGTALTGELF

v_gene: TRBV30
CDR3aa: AWGGKAGLGETQY

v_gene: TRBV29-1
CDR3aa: SATGANVLT

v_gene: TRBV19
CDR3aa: ANWTSGTDTQY

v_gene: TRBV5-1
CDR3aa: ASSLDTHNEQF

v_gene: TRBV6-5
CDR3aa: ATRDIYGNTIY

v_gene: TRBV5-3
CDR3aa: ARSFHGLAELNTGELF